Below are 29 T cell receptor beta chains sequenced from a single sample in a study of cytomegalovirus exposure and HLA in healthy donors. The study ran its PCR with 60 Vbeta and 13 Jbeta primers. Sequencing was performed with immunoSEQ multiplex PCR; in TCRdb, only in-frame clones are kept and a portion is missing. This sample has more than 150,000 clones, with around 80% found just once. Sequenced sample: PBMCs. Receptors originate from a man aged 18 to 30 in good health and CMV-seronegative.

This clone was found once. The rearrangement joins TRBV25-1 to TRBJ1-5; D is unresolved. Germline V gives CDR1 MGHDK, CDR2 SYGVNS. The CDR3 consists of 17 residues. V was clipped by 1 base and J by 5 bases, with 18 bases between them. The CDR3 here is CASSEFVLPLMDQPQHF. For the CDR3, the DNA is TGTGCCAGCAGTGAATTTGTCCTACCATTGATGGATCAGCCCCAGCATTTT.

The chain recombines TRBV29-1 with TRBJ2-7; 8 bases are a match to TRBD2. Germline values: CDR1 SQVTM, CDR2 ANQGSEA. The length of the CDR3 is 20 residues. J lost 4 bases, V lost 0 bases, and 23 bases had no gene match. The CDR3: CSVEDRAPGLVWRALYEQYF. The CDR3 DNA sequence: TGCAGCGTTGAAGATCGGGCACCGGGACTAGTGTGGCGGGCCCTATACGAGCAGTACTTC.

This clone was counted a few times. This rearrangement joins TRBV6-1 to TRBJ2-4; possibly TRBD2 for D (6 bases). The CDR3 extends over 15 amino acids. Trimming removed 5 bases from V and 10 bases from J, with 21 bases in between. The germline CDR1 and CDR2 sequences are MNHNS and SASEGT. CDR3 loop: CASSPASSGAGIQYF. The CDR3 region has the DNA TGTGCCAGCAGTCCTGCTTCTTCGGGAGCCGGGATTCAGTACTTC.

The gene calls are TRBV19 and TRBJ1-1, with 7 bases fitting TRBD1. CDR1 is LNHDA and CDR2 is SQIVND in the germline V gene (reference sequence). Trimming took 5 bases from V and 5 from J; bases not matched to a gene: 8. The CDR3 has 14 residues. The CDR3 DNA reads as TGTGCCAGTAGTGTACAGGGGCGGGGAACTGAAGCTTTCTTT. Its translation is CASSVQGRGTEAFF.

The gene calls are TRBV2 and TRBJ1-1; 7 nucleotides line up with TRBD1. V lost 6 bases and J lost 3; bases outside the gene matches: 4. In germline, CDR1 is SNHLY, CDR2 FYNNEI. This CDR3 region has 13 residues. This CDR3 reads CASRSQGDTEAFF. The CDR3 DNA reads TGTGCCAGCAGGAGCCAGGGGGACACTGAAGCTTTCTTT.

The chain is built from TRBV6-1 and TRBJ2-1, with unresolved D. The CDR3 sequence is 15 residues long. Germline assignment: CDR1 MNHNS and CDR2 SASEGT. V was clipped by 4 bases and J by 9 bases, with 19 bases between them. The CDR3 nucleotides are TGTGCCAGCAGTGTAGGCGGAGCCCAAAGAGGTGAGCAGTTCTTC. Translating it yields CASSVGGAQRGEQFF.

The V call is TRBV7-9, the J call TRBJ1-5; perhaps TRBD1 as D (6 bases). The CDR3 runs to 16 residues. The germline V gene encodes CDR1 SEHNR and CDR2 FQNEAQ (reference sequence). V lost 4 bases and J lost 3, with 16 bases in between. CDR3 region: CASSSQSGADNQPQHF. DNA for the CDR3: TGTGCCAGCAGCTCCCAGTCAGGGGCTGACAATCAGCCCCAGCATTTT.

The rearrangement joins TRBV6-1 to TRBJ2-3; 9 bases line up with TRBD2. This CDR3 spans 15 amino acids. J lost 5 bases, V lost 5 bases, and 8 bases had no gene match. From germline, CDR1 is MNHNS and CDR2 SASEGT. This CDR3 reads CASSPAGGGVDTQYF. In nucleotides, the CDR3 is TGTGCCAGCAGTCCAGCGGGAGGAGGGGTAGATACGCAGTATTTT.

This sequence joins TRBV5-6 and TRBJ2-5, with D perhaps TRBD2 (6 bases). The last part of the DNA fits TRBJ2-7 better; the J call may be wrong. CDR1 and CDR2 (germline): SGHDT, YYEEEE. The CDR3 has 14 amino acids. The CDR3 DNA follows: TGTGCCAGCTCTAAAACCGGGAGATCCTACGAGCAGTACTTC. Amino acid sequence: CASSKTGRSYEQYF.

This chain joins TRBV4-2 and TRBJ2-7, with 9 bases fitting TRBD1. With V trimmed by 3 bases and J by 0 bases, 12 bases remained unmatched. The CDR3 has 18 residues. The V gene's germline CDR1 is LGHNA and CDR2 YNFKEQ. CDR3 sequence: CASSQEGQGAPSSYEQYF. The CDR3 coding sequence is TGTGCCAGCAGCCAGGAGGGACAGGGCGCCCCAAGCTCCTACGAGCAGTACTTC.

The chain couples TRBV28 to TRBJ2-3, with 9 bases matching TRBD1. This CDR3 contains 14 residues. V gave up 7 bases and J gave up 7 bases; unmatched junction bases: 9. The germline gives CDR1 MDHEN, CDR2 SYDVKM. The CDR3 loop is CASTYPGQGYTQYF. In nucleotides, the CDR3 is TGTGCCAGCACCTACCCGGGACAGGGATATACGCAGTATTTT.

This clone was detected only a few times. The genes are TRBV4-3 and TRBJ1-1; D not certain. CDR1 and CDR2 (germline): LGHNA, YSLEER. Trimming pared 4 bases from V and 1 base from J, leaving 7 bases between. The CDR3 has 13 amino acids. This CDR3 reads CASSLGGNTEAFF. The CDR3 bases are TGCGCCAGCAGCCTAGGAGGGAACACTGAAGCTTTCTTT.

The chain combines TRBV18 with TRBJ2-1; TRBD2 matches 9 bases. With V trimmed by 7 bases and J by 4 bases, 11 bases remained unmatched. Per germline, CDR1 KGHSH and CDR2 LQKENI. The CDR3 consists of 16 residues. The CDR3 spells CASFPVAGVVYNEQFF. In DNA form, the CDR3 reads TGTGCCAGCTTTCCGGTAGCGGGAGTAGTGTACAATGAGCAGTTCTTC.

CDR3 sequence: CASSPSGLAGSEQFF. CDR3 coding DNA: TGTGCCAGTAGTCCATCTGGACTAGCGGGAAGTGAGCAGTTCTTC. The chain joins TRBV19 to TRBJ2-1; TRBD2 matches 12 bases. CDR1 is LNHDA, CDR2 SQIVND, per germline (reference sequence). J lost 9 bases, V lost 5 bases, and 8 bases had no gene match. The CDR3 consists of 15 residues. Full variable domain (outside the CDR3, taken from reference TRBV19 and TRBJ2-1): DGGITQSPKYLFRKEGQNVTLSCEQNLNHDAMYWYRQDPGQGLRLIYYSQIVNDFQKGDIAEGYSVSREKKESFPLTVTSAQKNPTAFYLCASSPSGLAGSEQFFGPGTRLTVL.

The table lists this clone with a few counts. CDR3 sequence: CASSLGTGFVGSYNEQFF. The CDR3 DNA sequence: TGTGCCAGCAGCTTAGGGACAGGGTTCGTAGGGTCCTACAATGAGCAGTTCTTC. V gene TRBV7-2 combines with J gene TRBJ2-1; 8 nucleotides line up with TRBD1. Unmatched junction bases numbered 9, after V lost 1 base and J lost 1 base. From germline, CDR1 is SGHTA and CDR2 FQGNSA. This CDR3 is built from 18 residues. The variable domain in full, with the rest retrieved from reference TRBV7-2 and TRBJ2-1, is GAGVSQSPSNKVTEKGKDVELRCDPISGHTALYWYRQSLGQGLEFLIYFQGNSAPDKSGLPSDRFSAERTGGSVSTLTIQRTQQEDSAVYLCASSLGTGFVGSYNEQFFGPGTRLTVL.

J is TRBJ2-3 and V is TRBV6-6; TRBD1 matches at 9 bases. CDR1 and CDR2 from the germline V gene are MNHNY and SVGAGI (reference sequence). V trimming: 0 bases; J trimming: 6 bases; junction bases outside the gene matches: 4. This CDR3 is built from 15 residues. CDR3 nucleotides: TGTGCCAGCAGTTACTCAGGGACAGGGTGGGATACGCAGTATTTT. Its translation: CASSYSGTGWDTQYF.

The rearrangement links TRBV30 to TRBJ1-1, with no clear D. Per the germline V gene, CDR1 is GTSNPN and CDR2 is SVGIG (reference sequence). This CDR3 comprises 12 residues. DNA of the CDR3: TGTGCTCTGACTTTTATGAACACTGAAGCTTTCTTT. Translating it yields CALTFMNTEAFF.

In DNA, the CDR3 is TGTGCCAGCAGGGGAGAAATAATGGTCGATTCACCCCTCCACTTT. Protein sequence: CASRGEIMVDSPLHF. The rearrangement links TRBV2 to TRBJ1-6; D is undetermined. The CDR3 consists of 15 residues. Trimming removed 6 bases at V and 8 bases at J, with 17 bases between. Germline-derived CDR1 and CDR2 are SNHLY and FYNNEI.

The rearrangement links TRBV7-2 to TRBJ2-5, with D possibly being TRBD2 (5 bases). V lost 3 bases to trimming and J lost 1 base, with 9 bases between them. This CDR3 has 14 amino acids. Germline values: CDR1 SGHTA, CDR2 FQGNSA. CDR3 in amino acids: CASSFAGLQETQYF. The DNA of the CDR3 is TGTGCCAGCAGCTTCGCGGGTCTCCAAGAGACCCAGTACTTC.

This rearrangement joins TRBV7-6 to TRBJ2-7, with TRBD2 matching over 12 bases. Losses at the gene ends were 5 bases for V and 2 bases for J; bases not matched to a gene: 7. CDR3 length: 16 amino acids. The germline V gene encodes CDR1 SGHVS and CDR2 FNYEAQ. CDR3 in DNA: TGTGCCAGCAGCCTCGGGACTAGCGGGTTTACCTACGAGCAGTACTTC. Translation gives CASSLGTSGFTYEQYF.

This clone appeared once. This rearrangement joins TRBV7-8 to TRBJ2-7; 9 nucleotides agree with TRBD1. The CDR3 is 15 residues long. The germline CDR1 and CDR2 sequences are SGHVS and FQNEAQ. V shed 5 bases and J 2 bases; nucleotides not matched to a gene: 7. The CDR3 region is CASSMGQGAAYEQYF. The CDR3 nucleotides are TGTGCCAGCAGCATGGGACAGGGCGCTGCCTACGAGCAGTACTTC.

The chain recombines TRBV6-5 with TRBJ2-1, with D possibly matching TRBD1 (9 bases). V dropped 5 bases and J dropped 9 bases, with 17 bases sitting between them. This CDR3 has 14 amino acids. Per the germline V gene, CDR1 is MNHEY and CDR2 is SVGAGI. CDR3 nucleotide sequence: TGTGCCAGCAGTACAGGGGGCGGGAGGATTGAGCAGTTCTTC. It is translated as CASSTGGGRIEQFF.

This rearrangement joins TRBV7-9 to TRBJ2-7, with 10 bases lining up with TRBD2. V lost 5 bases to trimming and J lost 0 bases; unmatched junction nucleotides: 4. The CDR3 is 15 residues long. Germline V CDR1 and CDR2: SEHNR, FQNEAQ (reference sequence). CDR3 residues: CASSARTSGSYEQYF. CDR3 bases: TGTGCCAGCAGCGCCAGGACTAGCGGCTCCTACGAGCAGTACTTC.

The chain links TRBV5-6 to TRBJ1-4; 11 bases line up with TRBD1. Germline V gene data show CDR1 as SGHDT and CDR2 as YYEEEE. The CDR3 is 15 residues long. V gave up 4 bases and J gave up 8 bases; unmatched junction bases: 7. For the CDR3, the DNA is TGTGCCAGCAGCCTGAGGACAGGGGGCGGCGAAAAACTGTTTTTT. The encoded protein is CASSLRTGGGEKLFF.

The J gene is TRBJ2-5, the V gene TRBV9, with 16 positions matching TRBD2. Germline trimming cut 4 bases from V and 4 bases from J; bases unmatched to any gene: 4. In germline, CDR1 is SGDLS, CDR2 YYNGEE. This CDR3 is 16 amino acids long. CDR3 in DNA: TGTGCCAGCAGCTTGGGACTAGCGGGGGGGGTAGAGACCCAGTACTTC. Protein: CASSLGLAGGVETQYF.

The chain joins TRBV7-2 to TRBJ2-5; TRBD2 agrees at 8 bases. V shed 5 bases and J 7 bases; nucleotides not matched to a gene: 3. This CDR3 spans 12 amino acids. Per germline, CDR1 SGHTA and CDR2 FQGNSA. The CDR3 sequence is CASSRGGGTQYF. CDR3 sequence (DNA): TGTGCCAGCAGCCGGGGGGGAGGGACCCAGTACTTC.

This clone was seen a few times. V usage is TRBV7-2 and J usage is TRBJ1-2; TRBD1 agrees at 8 bases. CDR3 length: 13 residues. Germline CDR1 reads SGHTA; CDR2 reads FQGNSA. V lost 5 bases to trimming and J lost 5 bases; unmatched junction nucleotides: 4. This chain's CDR3 is CASSKGQGYGYTF. In DNA form, the CDR3 reads TGTGCCAGCAGCAAAGGACAGGGATATGGCTACACCTTC. The complete variable domain, with remaining parts taken from reference TRBV7-2 and TRBJ1-2, reads GAGVSQSPSNKVTEKGKDVELRCDPISGHTALYWYRQSLGQGLEFLIYFQGNSAPDKSGLPSDRFSAERTGGSVSTLTIQRTQQEDSAVYLCASSKGQGYGYTFGSGTRLTVV.

The J gene is TRBJ2-2, the V gene TRBV2; D possibly corresponds to TRBD1 (6 bases). This CDR3 region has 14 residues. Between the trimmed V and J ends, which lost 6 bases and 7 bases, there was a span of 15 bases. CDR1 is SNHLY and CDR2 is FYNNEI in the germline V gene. For the CDR3, the DNA is TGTGCCAGCAGAAGAAGGGACATTGGCGGGGAGCTGTTTTTT. Protein: CASRRRDIGGELFF. The full variable domain, with the rest looked up from reference TRBV2 and TRBJ2-2, is EPEVTQTPSHQVTQMGQEVILRCVPISNHLYFYWYRQILGQKVEFLVSFYNNEISEKSEIFDDQFSVERPDGSNFTLKIRSTKLEDSAMYFCASRRRDIGGELFFGEGSRLTVL.

This chain uses TRBV19 with TRBJ1-2; D might be TRBD1 (6 bases). Between the trimmed V and J ends, which lost 5 bases and 4 bases, there was a span of 11 bases. The germline gives CDR1 LNHDA, CDR2 SQIVND (reference sequence). The CDR3 has 13 amino acids. DNA for the CDR3: TGTGCCAGTAGTTTACAGGGAACCTATGGCTACACCTTC. Its protein is CASSLQGTYGYTF. Together with reference TRBV19 and TRBJ1-2, the CDR3 gives the full variable domain: DGGITQSPKYLFRKEGQNVTLSCEQNLNHDAMYWYRQDPGQGLRLIYYSQIVNDFQKGDIAEGYSVSREKKESFPLTVTSAQKNPTAFYLCASSLQGTYGYTFGSGTRLTVV.